The clone carrying this T cell receptor beta chain was recorded a few times. This specimen belongs to a study of cytomegalovirus exposure and HLA in healthy donors. Germline V gene data show CDR1 as SGHNT and CDR2 as YYREEE (reference sequence). The CDR3 sequence is 14 residues long. The germline V and J ends were trimmed by 4 bases and 5 bases, with 15 bases remaining between them. Repertoires were generated with immunoSEQ multiplex PCR, while TCRdb's copy carries only in-frame clones and drops some. The sample lists approximately 160,000 clones; approximately 87% were seen once. This TCR derives from a woman between 25 and 40 years old in good health and CMV-seronegative. The specimen sequenced was PBMCs. The chain uses TRBV5-4 and TRBJ1-2; D is uncertain. CDR3 in amino acids: CASSRAGLSYGYTF. CDR3 nucleotides: TGTGCCAGCAGCCGGGCCGGGCTTTCATATGGCTACACCTTC.